These T cell receptor beta chains were read from a single sample in a study of beta chain features in type 1 diabetes. The data were produced by immunoSEQ multiplex PCR, yet TCRdb's version contains in-frame clones alone and is incomplete. This sample has about 370,000 clones, with approximately 15% found just once. The sequenced sample consisted of naive CD4+ T cells from blood. The receptors derive from a woman in her late teens or twenties in good health. Each CDR3 is given with its conserved first and last residue. The size entry is marked missing in some rows and otherwise reads once, few, many or a size class.

cdr3_aa,j_call,clone_size,v_call
CASRRQGGANEKLFF,TRBJ1-4,few,TRBV6-5
CATSRAYNEQFF,TRBJ2-1,.,TRBV15
CASSQRLAVPYEQYF,TRBJ2-7,.,TRBV14
CASSLGAGAAYEQYF,TRBJ2-7,.,TRBV7-9
CASSPLTSGPQYF,TRBJ2-7,.,TRBV7-2
CASSYGQGLGYTF,TRBJ1-2,few,TRBV7-9
CASSRGVLTSNQPQHF,TRBJ1-5,.,TRBV23-1
CASRDRVTETQYF,TRBJ2-5,few,TRBV11-1
CASSLGQGRGVVGYTF,TRBJ1-2,once,TRBV7-2
CSVPWGGAGETQYF,TRBJ2-5,few,TRBV29-1
CAWRSTVNTEAFF,TRBJ1-1,few,TRBV30
CASSPHGLAADTQYF,TRBJ2-3,few,TRBV4-1
CSVGTGNSYEQYF,TRBJ2-7,few,TRBV29-1
CSVGARGQPQHF,TRBJ1-5,.,TRBV29-1
CATSRDGGWNTF,TRBJ1-2,.,TRBV15
CASSPTHSSTDTQYF,TRBJ2-3,.,TRBV18
CAIRDRQDNYGYTF,TRBJ1-2,.,TRBV10-3
CASSWGNKQGAGTEAFF,TRBJ1-1,.,TRBV18
CASRTNSIDGNTIYF,TRBJ1-3,.,TRBV7-9
CASRAGLAGQETQYF,TRBJ2-5,few,TRBV2
CASSELTGEVVYEQYF,TRBJ2-7,few,TRBV25-1
CASSGGGYSNQPQHF,TRBJ1-5,.,TRBV18
CASSNLQYNEQFF,TRBJ2-1,few,TRBV2
CAWSGTGVGSGRAGEQYF,TRBJ2-7,few,TRBV30
CASSFVQGIGHEQYF,TRBJ2-7,.,TRBV7-9
CASSPDRAAYNEQFF,TRBJ2-1,few,TRBV7-3
CASSHTRGQTNEKLFF,TRBJ1-4,.,TRBV4-1
CAISGLAGGAYNEQFF,TRBJ2-1,few,TRBV10-3
CASSQVSGRAGLNEQYF,TRBJ2-7,few,TRBV4-1
CSVDYRGADTQYF,TRBJ2-3,.,TRBV29-1
CASSPSIEQFF,TRBJ2-1,.,TRBV5-1
CAWSLGTGAEKLFF,TRBJ1-4,.,TRBV30
CASSQEAPLVGSGRNNEQFF,TRBJ2-1,few,TRBV4-1
CASSLDGSYNEQFF,TRBJ2-1,few,TRBV7-2
CASSTRTSGSYEQYF,TRBJ2-7,.,TRBV7-9
CASSPRAMLVVF,TRBJ2-3,.,TRBV11-2
CASSLAGTEHYEQYF,TRBJ2-7,.,TRBV4-1
CASRRDSKETQYF,TRBJ2-5,few,TRBV28
CASSLTIGVVTEAFF,TRBJ1-1,few,TRBV5-1
CASSSGLTQFF,TRBJ2-1,few,TRBV7-9
CASSPEGTGTREQYF,TRBJ2-7,few,TRBV4-3
CAWSDWAANQPQHF,TRBJ1-5,few,TRBV30
CASSLRQGTDTQYF,TRBJ2-3,.,TRBV6-5
CASSPSITVRSNEQFF,TRBJ2-1,few,TRBV13
CASSSLNSIGTGELFF,TRBJ2-2,.,TRBV7-8
CASSQGGYGTSTDTQYF,TRBJ2-3,few,TRBV4-3
CASTPRGNTDTQYF,TRBJ2-3,few,TRBV9
CASSESGLGYTF,TRBJ1-2,few,TRBV2